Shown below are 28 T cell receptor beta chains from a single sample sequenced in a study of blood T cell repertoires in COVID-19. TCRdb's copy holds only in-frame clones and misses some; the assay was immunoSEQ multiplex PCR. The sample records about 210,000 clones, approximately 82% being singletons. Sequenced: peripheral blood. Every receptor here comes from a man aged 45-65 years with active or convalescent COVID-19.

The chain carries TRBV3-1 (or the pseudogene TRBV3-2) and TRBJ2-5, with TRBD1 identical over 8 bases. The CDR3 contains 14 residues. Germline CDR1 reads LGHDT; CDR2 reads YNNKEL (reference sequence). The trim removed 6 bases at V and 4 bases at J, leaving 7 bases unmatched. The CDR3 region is CASSAGTGLETQYF. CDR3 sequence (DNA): TGTGCCAGCAGTGCGGGGACAGGCCTAGAGACCCAGTACTTC.

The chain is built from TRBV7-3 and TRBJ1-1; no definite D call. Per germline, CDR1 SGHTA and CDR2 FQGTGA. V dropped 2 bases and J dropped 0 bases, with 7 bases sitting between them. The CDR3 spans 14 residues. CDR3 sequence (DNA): TGTGCCAGCAGCTTAGGCGGCATGAACACTGAAGCTTTCTTT. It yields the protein CASSLGGMNTEAFF. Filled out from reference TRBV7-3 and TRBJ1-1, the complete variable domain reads GAGVSQTPSNKVTEKGKYVELRCDPISGHTALYWYRQSLGQGPEFLIYFQGTGAADDSGLPNDRFFAVRPEGSVSTLKIQRTERGDSAVYLCASSLGGMNTEAFFGQGTRLTVV.

The CDR3 bases are TGTGCCAGCGGGAGGGAGAAGAACACTGAAGCTTTCTTT. It encodes CASGREKNTEAFF. This chain joins TRBV2 and TRBJ1-1, with D uncertain. This CDR3 is 13 amino acids long. Trimming removed 8 bases at V and 1 base at J, with 11 bases between. Germline values: CDR1 SNHLY, CDR2 FYNNEI.

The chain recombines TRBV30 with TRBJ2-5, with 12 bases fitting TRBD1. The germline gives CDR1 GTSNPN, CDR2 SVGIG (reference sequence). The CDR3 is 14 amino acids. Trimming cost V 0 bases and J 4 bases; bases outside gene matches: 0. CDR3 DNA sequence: TGTGCCTGGAGTGTGGGACAGGGGGCAGAGACCCAGTACTTC. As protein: CAWSVGQGAETQYF.

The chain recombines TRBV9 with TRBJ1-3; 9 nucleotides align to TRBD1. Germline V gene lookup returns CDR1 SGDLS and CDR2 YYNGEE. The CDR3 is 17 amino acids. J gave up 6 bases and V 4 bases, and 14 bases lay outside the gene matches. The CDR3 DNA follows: TGTGCCAGCAGCCCTTTGGCGGGAACAGGGGGCCAAAACACCATATATTTT. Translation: CASSPLAGTGGQNTIYF. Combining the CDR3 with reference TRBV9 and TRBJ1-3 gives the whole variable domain DSGVTQTPKHLITATGQRVTLRCSPRSGDLSVYWYQQSLDQGLQFLIQYYNGEERAKGNILERFSAQQFPDLHSELNLSSLELGDSALYFCASSPLAGTGGQNTIYFGEGSWLTVV.

CDR3 sequence reads: CASRAGTEAFF. The CDR3 coding sequence is TGTGCCAGTCGGGCGGGAACTGAAGCTTTCTTT. This chain joins TRBV27 and TRBJ1-1; D is unclear. Germline V CDR1 and CDR2: MNHEY, SMNVEV (reference sequence). The CDR3 is made up of 11 amino acids. V lost 9 bases and J 5 bases, leaving 10 bases between the germline ends.

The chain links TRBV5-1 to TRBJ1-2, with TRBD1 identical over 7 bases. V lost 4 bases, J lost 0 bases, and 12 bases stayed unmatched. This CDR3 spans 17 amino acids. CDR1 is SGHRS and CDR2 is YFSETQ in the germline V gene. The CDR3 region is CASSPGGGAGANYGYTF. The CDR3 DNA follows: TGCGCCAGCAGCCCCGGAGGGGGCGCAGGAGCTAACTATGGCTACACCTTC.

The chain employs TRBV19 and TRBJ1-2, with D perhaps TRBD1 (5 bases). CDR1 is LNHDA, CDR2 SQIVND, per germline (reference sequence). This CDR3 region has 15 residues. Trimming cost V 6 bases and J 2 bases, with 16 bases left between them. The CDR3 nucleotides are TGTGCCAGTAGCTCCGGGGGGTCCGCGAACTATGGCTACACCTTC. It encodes CASSSGGSANYGYTF. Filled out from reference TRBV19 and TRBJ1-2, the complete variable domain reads DGGITQSPKYLFRKEGQNVTLSCEQNLNHDAMYWYRQDPGQGLRLIYYSQIVNDFQKGDIAEGYSVSREKKESFPLTVTSAQKNPTAFYLCASSSGGSANYGYTFGSGTRLTVV.

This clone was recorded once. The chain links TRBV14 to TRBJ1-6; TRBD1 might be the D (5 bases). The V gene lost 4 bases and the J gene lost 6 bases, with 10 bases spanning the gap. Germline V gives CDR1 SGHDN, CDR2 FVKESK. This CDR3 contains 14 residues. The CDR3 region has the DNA TGTGCCAGCAGCCCGGGACTGCTTAATTCACCCCTCCACTTT. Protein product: CASSPGLLNSPLHF. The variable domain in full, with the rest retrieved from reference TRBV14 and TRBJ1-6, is EAGVTQFPSHSVIEKGQTVTLRCDPISGHDNLYWYRRVMGKEIKFLLHFVKESKQDESGMPNNRFLAERTGGTYSTLKVQPAELEDSGVYFCASSPGLLNSPLHFGNGTRLTVT.

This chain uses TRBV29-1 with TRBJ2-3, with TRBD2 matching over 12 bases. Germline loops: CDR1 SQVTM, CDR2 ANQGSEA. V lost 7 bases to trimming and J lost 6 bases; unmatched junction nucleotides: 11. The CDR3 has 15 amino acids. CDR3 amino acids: CSGRGLAGGPDTQYF. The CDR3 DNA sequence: TGCAGCGGGAGGGGGCTAGCGGGAGGGCCGGATACGCAGTATTTT.

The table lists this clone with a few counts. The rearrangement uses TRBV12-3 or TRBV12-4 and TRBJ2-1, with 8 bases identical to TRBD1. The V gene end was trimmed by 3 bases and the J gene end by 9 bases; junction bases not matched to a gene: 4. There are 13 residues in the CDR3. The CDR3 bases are TGTGCCAGCAGTTTTCAGGGGGCAAGTGAGCAGTTCTTC. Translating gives CASSFQGASEQFF.

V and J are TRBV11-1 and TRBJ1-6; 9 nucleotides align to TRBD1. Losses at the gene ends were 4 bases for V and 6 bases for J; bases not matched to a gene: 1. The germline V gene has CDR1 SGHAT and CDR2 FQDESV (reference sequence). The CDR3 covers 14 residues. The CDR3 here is CASSSQGANSPLHF. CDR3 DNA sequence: TGTGCCAGCAGCTCACAGGGGGCTAATTCACCCCTCCACTTT.

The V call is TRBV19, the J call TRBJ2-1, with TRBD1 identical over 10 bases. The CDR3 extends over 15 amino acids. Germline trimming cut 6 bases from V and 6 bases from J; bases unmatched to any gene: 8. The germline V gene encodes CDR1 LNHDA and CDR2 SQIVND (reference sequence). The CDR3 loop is CASRRRQGAPNEQFF. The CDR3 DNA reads TGTGCCAGTAGACGTCGACAGGGGGCGCCCAATGAGCAGTTCTTC.

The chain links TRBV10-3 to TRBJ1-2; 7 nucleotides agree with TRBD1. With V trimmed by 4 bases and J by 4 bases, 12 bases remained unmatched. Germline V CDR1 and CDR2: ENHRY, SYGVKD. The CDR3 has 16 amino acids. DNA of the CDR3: TGTGCCATCAGTGCGAGCCCGGGACAGCGTGGCTATGGCTACACCTTC. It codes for CAISASPGQRGYGYTF.

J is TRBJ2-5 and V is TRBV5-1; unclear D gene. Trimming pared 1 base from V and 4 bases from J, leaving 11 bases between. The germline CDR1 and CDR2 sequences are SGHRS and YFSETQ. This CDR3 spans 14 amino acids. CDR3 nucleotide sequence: TGCGCCAGCAGCTTGAACACTAATGGAGAGACCCAGTACTTC. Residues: CASSLNTNGETQYF.

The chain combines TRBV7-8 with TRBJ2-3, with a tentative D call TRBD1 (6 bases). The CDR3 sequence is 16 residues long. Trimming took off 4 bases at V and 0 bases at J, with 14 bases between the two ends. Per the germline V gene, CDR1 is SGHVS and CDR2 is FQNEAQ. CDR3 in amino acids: CASSSRTVSSTDTQYF. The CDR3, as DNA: TGTGCCAGCAGCTCCCGGACAGTGTCTAGCACAGATACGCAGTATTTT.

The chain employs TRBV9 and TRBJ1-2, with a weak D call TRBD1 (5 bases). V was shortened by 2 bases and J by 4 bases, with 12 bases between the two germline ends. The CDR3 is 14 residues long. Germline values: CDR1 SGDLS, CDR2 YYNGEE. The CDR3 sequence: CASSVGRASYGYTF. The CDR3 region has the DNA TGTGCCAGCAGCGTCGGCAGGGCTAGCTATGGCTACACCTTC.

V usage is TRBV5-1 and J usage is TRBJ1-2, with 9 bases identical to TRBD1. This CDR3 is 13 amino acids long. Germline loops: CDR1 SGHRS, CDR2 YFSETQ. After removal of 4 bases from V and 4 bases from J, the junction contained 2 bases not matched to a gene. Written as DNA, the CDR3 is TGCGCCAGCAGCCCGGGACAGGGCTATGGCTACACCTTC. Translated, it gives CASSPGQGYGYTF. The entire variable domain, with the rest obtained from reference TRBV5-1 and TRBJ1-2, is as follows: KAGVTQTPRYLIKTRGQQVTLSCSPISGHRSVSWYQQTPGQGLQFLFEYFSETQRNKGNFPGRFSGRQFSNSRSEMNVSTLELGDSALYLCASSPGQGYGYTFGSGTRLTVV.

CDR3 bases: TGTGCCAGCAGCTTATTGGCCGCCGGACAGGGGGGTTACAATGAGCAGTTCTTC. Its translation is CASSLLAAGQGGYNEQFF. The rearrangement uses TRBV7-3 and TRBJ2-1; 10 bases map to TRBD1. Germline V gives CDR1 SGHTA, CDR2 FQGTGA. The CDR3 has 18 residues. Trimming took 2 bases from V and 4 from J; bases not matched to a gene: 11. Using reference TRBV7-3 and TRBJ2-1 for the parts outside the CDR3, the full variable domain is GAGVSQTPSNKVTEKGKYVELRCDPISGHTALYWYRQSLGQGPEFLIYFQGTGAADDSGLPNDRFFAVRPEGSVSTLKIQRTERGDSAVYLCASSLLAAGQGGYNEQFFGPGTRLTVL.

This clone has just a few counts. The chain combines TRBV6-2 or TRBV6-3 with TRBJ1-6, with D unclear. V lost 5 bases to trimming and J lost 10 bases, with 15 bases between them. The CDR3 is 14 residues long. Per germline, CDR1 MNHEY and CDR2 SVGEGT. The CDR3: CASSRLSENSPLHF. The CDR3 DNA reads TGTGCCAGCAGTCGCCTCAGCGAGAACTCACCCCTCCACTTT.

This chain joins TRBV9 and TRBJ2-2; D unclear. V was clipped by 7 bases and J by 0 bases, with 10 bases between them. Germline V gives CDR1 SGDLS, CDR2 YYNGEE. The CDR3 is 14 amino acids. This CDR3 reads CASASLANTGELFF. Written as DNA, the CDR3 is TGTGCCAGCGCGTCACTGGCGAACACCGGGGAGCTGTTTTTT. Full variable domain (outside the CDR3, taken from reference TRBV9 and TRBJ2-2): DSGVTQTPKHLITATGQRVTLRCSPRSGDLSVYWYQQSLDQGLQFLIQYYNGEERAKGNILERFSAQQFPDLHSELNLSSLELGDSALYFCASASLANTGELFFGEGSRLTVL.

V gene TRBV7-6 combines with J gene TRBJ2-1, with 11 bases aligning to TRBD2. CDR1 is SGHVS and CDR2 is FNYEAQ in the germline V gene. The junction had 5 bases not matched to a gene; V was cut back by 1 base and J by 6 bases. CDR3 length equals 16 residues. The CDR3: CASSLVAGGPGNEQFF. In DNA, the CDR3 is TGTGCCAGCAGCTTAGTAGCGGGGGGGCCCGGCAATGAGCAGTTCTTC.

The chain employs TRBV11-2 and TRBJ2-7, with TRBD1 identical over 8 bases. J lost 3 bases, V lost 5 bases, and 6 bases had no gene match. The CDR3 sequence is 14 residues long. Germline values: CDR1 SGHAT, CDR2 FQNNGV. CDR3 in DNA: TGTGCCAGCAGCCTGGGACAGGTACTCTACGAGCAGTACTTC. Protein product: CASSLGQVLYEQYF. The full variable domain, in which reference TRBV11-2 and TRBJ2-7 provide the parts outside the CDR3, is EAGVAQSPRYKIIEKRQSVAFWCNPISGHATLYWYQQILGQGPKLLIQFQNNGVVDDSQLPKDRFSAERLKGVDSTLKIQPAKLEDSAVYLCASSLGQVLYEQYFGPGTRLTVT.

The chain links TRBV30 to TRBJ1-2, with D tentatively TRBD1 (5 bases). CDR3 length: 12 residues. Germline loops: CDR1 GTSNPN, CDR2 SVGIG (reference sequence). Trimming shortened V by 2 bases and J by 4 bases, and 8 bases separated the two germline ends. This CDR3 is CAWSQGTYGYTF. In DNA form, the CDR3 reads TGTGCCTGGAGTCAGGGTACCTATGGCTACACCTTC.

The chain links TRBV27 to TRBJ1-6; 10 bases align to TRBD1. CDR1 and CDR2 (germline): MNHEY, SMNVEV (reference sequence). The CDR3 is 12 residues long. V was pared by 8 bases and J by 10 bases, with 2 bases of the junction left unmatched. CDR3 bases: TGTGCCAGCGGGGACAGGGGCTCACCCCTCCACTTT. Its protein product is CASGDRGSPLHF.

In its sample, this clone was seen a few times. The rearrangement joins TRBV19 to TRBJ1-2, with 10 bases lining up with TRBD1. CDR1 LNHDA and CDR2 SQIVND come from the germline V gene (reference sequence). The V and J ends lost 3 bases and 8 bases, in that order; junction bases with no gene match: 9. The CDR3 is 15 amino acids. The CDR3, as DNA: TGTGCCAGTAGTATTGGGGGACAGGGGACCGCCGGCTACACCTTC. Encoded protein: CASSIGGQGTAGYTF.

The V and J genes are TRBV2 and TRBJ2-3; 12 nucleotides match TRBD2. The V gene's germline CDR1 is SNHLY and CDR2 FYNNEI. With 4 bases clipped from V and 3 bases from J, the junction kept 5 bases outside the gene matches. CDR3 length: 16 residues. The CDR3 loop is CASSVRLAGETDTQYF. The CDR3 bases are TGTGCCAGCAGTGTCCGACTAGCGGGAGAAACAGATACGCAGTATTTT. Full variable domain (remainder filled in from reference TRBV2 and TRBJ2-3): EPEVTQTPSHQVTQMGQEVILRCVPISNHLYFYWYRQILGQKVEFLVSFYNNEISEKSEIFDDQFSVERPDGSNFTLKIRSTKLEDSAMYFCASSVRLAGETDTQYFGPGTRLTVL.

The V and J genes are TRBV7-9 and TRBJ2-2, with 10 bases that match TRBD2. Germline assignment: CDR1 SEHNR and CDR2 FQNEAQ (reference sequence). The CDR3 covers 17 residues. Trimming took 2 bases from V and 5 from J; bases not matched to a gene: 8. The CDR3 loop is CASSLSLAGAVTGELFF. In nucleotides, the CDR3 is TGTGCCAGCAGCTTAAGTCTAGCGGGAGCCGTTACCGGGGAGCTGTTTTTT.